This is a list of T cell receptor beta chains from one sample in a study of blood T cell repertoires in COVID-19. Clones were sequenced by immunoSEQ multiplex PCR, and TCRdb holds only the in-frame ones, with some missing. The sample holds around 140,000 clones, about 86% seen once. The specimen was peripheral blood. The source is a human donor in a cohort sampled during active COVID-19. CDR3s include the opening cysteine and the closing phenylalanine or tryptophan. The order of the fields is clone size, J gene, D gene, V gene, CDR3 DNA, CDR3 protein. A D gene is named only where the DNA matches it firmly. Only some rows state a clone size, as once, few, many or a class for expanded clones.

.,TRBJ2-7,.,TRBV7-6,TGTGCCAGCAGCTTAAATTCAGGGGAGCAGTATTTC,CASSLNSGEQYF
once,TRBJ1-1,TRBD1,TRBV24-1,TGTGCCACCAGTGAAAGGGGGCAGGGCCCGAAGGAAGCTTTCTTT,CATSERGQGPKEAFF
.,TRBJ2-5,TRBD1,TRBV29-1,TGCAGCGTTGAAGATCGGGGGTGGACAGGGGTCCAAGAGACCCAGTACTTC,CSVEDRGWTGVQETQYF
few,TRBJ2-2,TRBD2,TRBV19,TGTGCCAGTAGTCTCGGGCCTAGCGGGGGGATCACCGGGGAGCTGTTTTTT,CASSLGPSGGITGELFF
.,TRBJ2-2,TRBD2,TRBV6-2/TRBV6-3,TGTGCCAGCAGTAACGGGGTAGCGGGAGGGTTTAACACCGGGGAGCTGTTTTTT,CASSNGVAGGFNTGELFF
.,TRBJ1-5,TRBD1,TRBV5-8,TGTGCCAGCAGCGCGGGGACAGGGGAGGGACAGCCCCAGCATTTT,CASSAGTGEGQPQHF
.,TRBJ2-5,.,TRBV4-3,TGCGCCAGCAGCCAGTCCCTCGGGGGAAGTCAAGAGACCCAGTACTTC,CASSQSLGGSQETQYF
.,TRBJ2-1,TRBD2,TRBV28,TGTGCCAGCAGTTTAACCGGAGCGGGAGATTACAATGAGCAGTTCTTC,CASSLTGAGDYNEQFF
.,TRBJ1-2,.,TRBV4-2,TGTGCCAGCAGCCAAGACAGGGTGAGCTATGGCTACACCTTC,CASSQDRVSYGYTF
.,TRBJ1-1,.,TRBV2,TGTGCCAGCAGTGAACGGGGGGGCGGATCGAACACTGAAGCTTTCTTT,CASSERGGGSNTEAFF
.,TRBJ2-7,.,TRBV15,TGTGCCACCAGCAGAGAAACCGGTAGACAGGTGAGCTCCTACGAGCAGTACTTC,CATSRETGRQVSSYEQYF
many,TRBJ2-7,TRBD2,TRBV11-2,TGTGCCAGCAGCCGTCCCCGGACTAGTCCCTACGAGCAGTACTTC,CASSRPRTSPYEQYF
.,TRBJ2-3,TRBD2,TRBV27,TGTGCCAGCACCCCGATGGCGGGGGTCAGCACAGATACGCAGTATTTT,CASTPMAGVSTDTQYF
few,TRBJ1-2,.,TRBV28,TGTGCCAGCAGCCCGGTTTGGGGGGGCGGCTACACCTTC,CASSPVWGGGYTF
.,TRBJ2-1,TRBD2,TRBV24-1,TGTGCCACCAAGTGGGGGACTACCAATGAGCAGTTCTTC,CATKWGTTNEQFF
.,TRBJ2-1,TRBD2,TRBV6-2/TRBV6-3,TGTGCCAGCAGTCTCCCGTGGACTAGCGGGAGGAGAATGGGTGAGCAGTTCTTC,CASSLPWTSGRRMGEQFF
.,TRBJ2-7,TRBD2,TRBV3-1/TRBV3-2,TGTGCCAGCAGCCCGGGAGGGCCTGGCTACGAGCAGTACTTC,CASSPGGPGYEQYF
few,TRBJ2-3,TRBD2,TRBV7-8,TGTGCCAGCAGCCCAAATCGCATTAGCGGGAGGGCCCCTAGCACAGATACGCAGTATTTT,CASSPNRISGRAPSTDTQYF
.,TRBJ2-7,.,TRBV6-2/TRBV6-3,TGTGCCAGCAGTTACATTCCGAGTTCCGTGAACGAGCAGTACTTC,CASSYIPSSVNEQYF
once,TRBJ1-5,TRBD1,TRBV28,TGTGCCAGCAGTTTATCCACGGGACAGCGGGTAAATCAGCCCCAGCATTTT,CASSLSTGQRVNQPQHF
once,TRBJ2-5,TRBD2,TRBV18,TGTGCCAGCTCACTTACACCGGGGGGGACCCAGTACTTC,CASSLTPGGTQYF
.,TRBJ2-7,TRBD2,TRBV18,TGTGCCAGCTCACCACCGGCGGCTAGCGGGAACTACGAGCAGTACTTC,CASSPPAASGNYEQYF
.,TRBJ1-1,.,TRBV18,TGTGCCAGCTCACCCACCAGTCTGTACACTGAAGCTTTCTTT,CASSPTSLYTEAFF
.,TRBJ2-7,.,TRBV28,TGTGCCAGCAGTTTAATAGCGGCCAACTCCTACGAGCAGTACTTC,CASSLIAANSYEQYF
.,TRBJ2-7,TRBD2,TRBV4-3,TGCGCCAGCAGCCAAGACGGGATGGGACTAGCGGGAGCCTACGAGCAGTACTTC,CASSQDGMGLAGAYEQYF
.,TRBJ2-7,.,TRBV29-1,TGCAGCGTTGAAGATCTTGTGGGAGATGGCTACGAGCAGTACTTC,CSVEDLVGDGYEQYF
.,TRBJ2-1,TRBD2,TRBV13,TGTGCCAGCAGCCTCCGCGGGTGGAGCGGGGTTTACAATGAGCAGTTCTTC,CASSLRGWSGVYNEQFF
.,TRBJ2-5,.,TRBV5-1,TGCGCCAGCAGCTTGGCAGGGTACGCCCAGTACTTC,CASSLAGYAQYF
many,TRBJ2-3,TRBD2,TRBV6-4,TGTGCCAGCAGCGAAGGAGCGGGAAGCACAGATACGCAGTATTTT,CASSEGAGSTDTQYF
.,TRBJ2-7,TRBD2,TRBV7-2,TGTGCCAGCAGCCCAAGCGGGGGGTCCTACGAGCAGTACTTC,CASSPSGGSYEQYF
few,TRBJ1-4,.,TRBV3-1/TRBV3-2,TGTGCCAGCAGCCAACAGGGTTCCGCTAATGAAAAACTGTTTTTT,CASSQQGSANEKLFF
.,TRBJ2-5,.,TRBV21-1,TGTGCCAGCAGCAAATGGAGACAGGGGCCATCGAAAGAGACCCAGTACTTC,CASSKWRQGPSKETQYF
.,TRBJ2-2,.,TRBV24-1,TGTGCCACCAGGGAGACAGCGAACACCGGGGAGCTGTTTTTT,CATRETANTGELFF
.,TRBJ2-7,TRBD1,TRBV4-3,TGCGCCAGCAGCCTAGCTGCCCCCGGGACAGTCTCCTACGAGCAGTACTTC,CASSLAAPGTVSYEQYF
.,TRBJ2-5,.,TRBV4-3,TGCGCCAGCAGCCAAGATCCCGGTGGCAGGGTAGAGACCCAGTACTTC,CASSQDPGGRVETQYF
.,TRBJ2-7,TRBD1,TRBV18,TGTGCCAGCTCGTCCGGGACAGGGCCCTACGAGCAGTACTTC,CASSSGTGPYEQYF
.,TRBJ2-1,TRBD2,TRBV18,TGTGCCAGTACCGGGACTAGCGGGGACAATGAGCAGTTCTTC,CASTGTSGDNEQFF
.,TRBJ2-3,.,TRBV7-6,TGTGCCAGCAGCCAGGGGTACTCGCGCACAGATACGCAGTATTTT,CASSQGYSRTDTQYF
.,TRBJ2-3,TRBD2,TRBV7-8,TGTGCCAGCAGCTTAGGAGCGGGAGTGAGGACAGATACGCAGTATTTT,CASSLGAGVRTDTQYF
.,TRBJ2-3,TRBD1,TRBV15,TGTGCCACGCGGACCGGGACAGGGCCAGATACGCAGTATTTT,CATRTGTGPDTQYF
.,TRBJ1-1,.,TRBV6-6,TGTGCCAGCAGTCCTACAGGGAGCACTGAAGCTTTCTTT,CASSPTGSTEAFF